The 15 T cell receptor beta chains below come from one sample, sequenced in a study of regulatory T cells in long-lasting Graves disease (dated by TCRdb to about 2021). The time point label, read with the paper, signifies: persistent/refractory GD, antithyroid drugs over 5 years with positive TRAb. For both TCR sequencing and RNA sequencing, RNA was extracted from PBMCs in TRIzol. The library was generated by multiplex PCR. Sequencing was carried out with an Illumina HiSeq 4000. CDR3 regions were amplified by Arm-PCR with iRepertoire HTBI primers to construct TCR beta libraries. Starting from the raw public reads, TCRdb applied fastp trimming at Q25, assembled clones with MiXCR and retained in-frame beta chains. Here each entry gathers all rows of one CDR3 protein and keeps the most common genes and DNA. This sample is represented by a few hundred thousand distinct CDR3 sequences; about a fifth of them were singletons. The ten top clones hold about 6.6% of the sample.

Sequences were derived from peripheral blood mononuclear cells (PBMCs), sampled when the disease was refractory, from a patient treated with antithyroid drugs. These receptors all come from a female donor with Graves disease.

The chain joins TRBV5-1 to TRBJ2-5, with TRBD2 matching over 8 bases. V gave up 1 base and J gave up 3 bases; unmatched junction bases: 5. Germline V gene data show CDR1 as SGHRS and CDR2 as YFSETQ. This CDR3 region has 15 residues. CDR3 nucleotide sequence: TGCGCCAGCAGCTTGAACGGACTAGCTGAAGAGACCCAGTACTTC. Its protein product is CASSLNGLAEETQYF.

The table lists this clonotype with a count of one. This chain links TRBV19 with TRBJ1-5, with TRBD1 identical over 7 bases. J was trimmed by 6 bases and V by 9 bases; bases with no gene match: 14. CDR3 length: 15 residues. The germline CDR1 and CDR2 sequences are LNHDA and SQIVND (reference sequence). Written as DNA, the CDR3 is TGTGCCAGCACCCGGACGACAGGGTCAAGTCAGCCCCAGCATTTT. It is translated as CASTRTTGSSQPQHF.

This clonotype was picked up a small number of times. V usage is TRBV6-1 and J usage is TRBJ1-3; the D gene is possibly TRBD1 (5 bases). V gave up 6 bases and J gave up 2 bases, with 11 bases separating them. The CDR3 runs to 14 residues. Germline values: CDR1 MNHNS, CDR2 SASEGT. CDR3 in amino acids: CASSSPGAGNTIYF. Written as DNA, the CDR3 is TGTGCCAGCAGCTCCCCGGGGGCTGGAAACACCATATATTTT.

This clonotype was counted a few times. The chain joins TRBV7-9 to TRBJ1-2; D gene unclear. This CDR3 has 12 amino acids. Per germline, CDR1 SEHNR and CDR2 FQNEAQ (reference sequence). V was pared by 5 bases and J by 8 bases, with 12 bases between. In DNA form, the CDR3 reads TGTGCCAGCAGCCCCGGGGTGAGAGGCTACACCTTC. This translates into CASSPGVRGYTF.

In this sample, this clonotype turned up many times. This chain joins TRBV10-3 and TRBJ2-2; D gene ambiguous. CDR1 and CDR2 from the germline V gene are ENHRY and SYGVKD. The CDR3 is 16 amino acids. Trimming removed 4 bases at V and 0 bases at J, with 12 bases between. The CDR3: CAISGKTTSNTGELFF. Here the CDR3 DNA reads TGTGCCATCAGTGGGAAGACCACCTCGAACACCGGGGAGCTGTTTTTT.

The sample holds many counts of this clonotype. The chain couples TRBV19 to TRBJ2-7; D ambiguous. Trimming left V 5 bases short and J 6 bases short, with 17 bases between. CDR1 and CDR2 (germline): LNHDA, SQIVND (reference sequence). CDR3 length equals 14 residues. CDR3 DNA: TGTGCCAGTAGTCAAGCCTCGAACCCTACCGAGCAGTACTTC. It encodes CASSQASNPTEQYF. Based on the CDR3 plus reference TRBV19 and TRBJ2-7, the full variable domain is DGGITQSPKYLFRKEGQNVTLSCEQNLNHDAMYWYRQDPGQGLRLIYYSQIVNDFQKGDIAEGYSVSREKKESFPLTVTSAQKNPTAFYLCASSQASNPTEQYFGPGTRLTVT.

This chain uses TRBV10-3 with TRBJ1-1, with unresolved D. The CDR3 is 15 residues long. With 0 bases removed from V and 1 base from J, the gap between germline ends came to 9 bases. Germline V gene data show CDR1 as ENHRY and CDR2 as SYGVKD. The CDR3 sequence is CAISESVTQNTEAFF. The CDR3 nucleotides are TGTGCCATCAGTGAGTCAGTGACACAGAACACTGAAGCTTTCTTT.

The chain combines TRBV7-8 with TRBJ2-2, with TRBD1 identical over 7 bases. The CDR3 loop spans 16 amino acids. Germline CDR1 SGHVS, CDR2 FQNEAQ. V lost 3 bases, J lost 2 bases, and 6 bases stayed unmatched. The DNA of the CDR3 is TGTGCCAGCAGCTTTGAGGGGGCACGAAACACCGGGGAGCTGTTTTTT. Protein sequence: CASSFEGARNTGELFF. Combining the CDR3 with reference TRBV7-8 and TRBJ2-2 gives the whole variable domain GAGVSQSPRYKVAKRGQDVALRCDPISGHVSLFWYQQALGQGPEFLTYFQNEAQLDKSGLPSDRFFAERPEGSVSTLKIQRTQQEDSAVYLCASSFEGARNTGELFFGEGSRLTVL.

This clonotype was seen more than once but under ten times. This sequence joins TRBV27 and TRBJ2-1, with TRBD2 matching 11 bases. The CDR3 spans 16 residues. Germline V gene data show CDR1 as MNHEY and CDR2 as SMNVEV (reference sequence). V shed 3 bases and J 7 bases; nucleotides not matched to a gene: 8. CDR3 loop: CASSFVAGGPTNEQFF. The CDR3 region has the DNA TGTGCCAGCAGTTTCGTAGCGGGAGGGCCAACGAATGAGCAGTTCTTC.

This clonotype was counted many times. V and J are TRBV6-1 and TRBJ1-5, with 8 bases identical to TRBD1. Germline trimming cut 5 bases from V and 4 bases from J; bases unmatched to any gene: 7. There are 15 residues in the CDR3. The germline V gene has CDR1 MNHNS and CDR2 SASEGT. CDR3 in DNA: TGTGCCAGCAGTCTAGACCGGACAGGGAATCAGCCCCAGCATTTT. It translates to CASSLDRTGNQPQHF.

This clonotype occurred many times. The chain recombines TRBV3-1 with TRBJ1-3; D gene unclear. V was pared by 1 base and J by 5 bases, with 9 bases between. The CDR3 totals 14 residues. Germline V CDR1 and CDR2: LGHDT, YNNKEL (reference sequence). CDR3 sequence: CASSQAVRRNTIYF. The CDR3 DNA reads as TGTGCCAGCAGCCAAGCCGTGAGGCGAAACACCATATATTTT.

This clonotype has a count of ten or more. This sequence joins TRBV11-2 and TRBJ1-6; no reliable D call. The CDR3 is 16 residues long. Germline CDR1 reads SGHAT; CDR2 reads FQNNGV. V was cut by 3 bases and J by 5 bases, with 14 bases left in between. CDR3 bases: TGTGCCAGCAGCTTGACGACAAGGCCCCATAATTCACCCCTCCACTTT. Translating it yields CASSLTTRPHNSPLHF. Drawing the rest from reference TRBV11-2 and TRBJ1-6, the complete variable domain is EAGVAQSPRYKIIEKRQSVAFWCNPISGHATLYWYQQILGQGPKLLIQFQNNGVVDDSQLPKDRFSAERLKGVDSTLKIQPAKLEDSAVYLCASSLTTRPHNSPLHFGNGTRLTVT.

This clonotype was observed a few times. This chain joins TRBV19 and TRBJ2-7; a possible D gene is TRBD1 (5 bases). CDR3 size: 14 residues. V was trimmed by 3 bases and J by 0 bases, leaving 9 bases between them. Germline CDR1 is LNHDA and CDR2 is SQIVND (reference sequence). The CDR3 is CASSMVQGSYEQYF. CDR3 sequence (DNA): TGTGCCAGTAGTATGGTTCAGGGCTCCTACGAGCAGTACTTC.

CDR3 bases: TGTGCCAGCAGCCGGGACAGGGGAGTGAACACCGGGGAGCTGTTTTTT. This gives the protein CASSRDRGVNTGELFF. The gene calls are TRBV9 and TRBJ2-2, with 10 bases lining up with TRBD1. The CDR3 is 16 residues long. Germline CDR1 SGDLS, CDR2 YYNGEE. V trimming: 4 bases; J trimming: 1 base; junction bases outside the gene matches: 4.

This clonotype occurred a few times. The J gene is TRBJ1-5, the V gene TRBV19; D perhaps matches TRBD1 (5 bases). Trimming took off 7 bases at V and 2 bases at J, with 12 bases between the two ends. The V gene's germline CDR1 is LNHDA and CDR2 SQIVND (reference sequence). The CDR3 contains 14 residues. The DNA of the CDR3 is TGTGCCAGTAAAGATGGGGGTGGCAATCAGCCCCAGCATTTT. Translation: CASKDGGGNQPQHF.